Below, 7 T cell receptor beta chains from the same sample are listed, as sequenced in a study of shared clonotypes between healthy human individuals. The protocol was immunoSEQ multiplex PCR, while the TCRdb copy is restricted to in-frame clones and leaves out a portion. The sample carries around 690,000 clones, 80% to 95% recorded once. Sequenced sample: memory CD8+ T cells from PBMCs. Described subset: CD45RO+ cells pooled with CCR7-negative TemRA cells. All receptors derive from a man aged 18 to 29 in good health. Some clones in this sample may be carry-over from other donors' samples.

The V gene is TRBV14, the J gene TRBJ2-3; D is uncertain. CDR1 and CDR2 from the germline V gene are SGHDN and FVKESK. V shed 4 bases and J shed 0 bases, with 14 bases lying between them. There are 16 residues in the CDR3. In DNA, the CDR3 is TGTGCCAGCAGCCCACTGACATACCCTAGCACAGATACGCAGTATTTT. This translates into CASSPLTYPSTDTQYF.

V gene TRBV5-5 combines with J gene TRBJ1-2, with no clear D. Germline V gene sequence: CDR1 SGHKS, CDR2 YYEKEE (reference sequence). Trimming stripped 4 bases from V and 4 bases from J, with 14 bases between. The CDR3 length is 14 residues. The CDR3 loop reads CASSPDGRLYGYTF. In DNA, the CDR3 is TGTGCCAGCAGCCCCGATGGGAGGCTCTATGGCTACACCTTC.

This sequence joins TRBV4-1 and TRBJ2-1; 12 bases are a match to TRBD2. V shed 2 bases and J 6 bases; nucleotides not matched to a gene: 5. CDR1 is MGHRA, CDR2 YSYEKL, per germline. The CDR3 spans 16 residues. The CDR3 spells CASSQPTSGSVNEQFF. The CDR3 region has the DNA TGCGCCAGCAGCCAACCGACTAGCGGGAGTGTCAATGAGCAGTTCTTC.

CDR3 protein: CASSLGPASGRYEQYF. The CDR3 DNA reads TGTGCCAGCAGCTTAGGACCCGCTAGCGGGAGGTACGAGCAGTACTTC. The chain uses TRBV7-9 and TRBJ2-7; 11 bases line up with TRBD2. Looked up from germline, CDR1 is SEHNR and CDR2 is FQNEAQ (reference sequence). The CDR3 has 16 residues. V trimming: 1 base; J trimming: 4 bases; junction bases outside the gene matches: 6.

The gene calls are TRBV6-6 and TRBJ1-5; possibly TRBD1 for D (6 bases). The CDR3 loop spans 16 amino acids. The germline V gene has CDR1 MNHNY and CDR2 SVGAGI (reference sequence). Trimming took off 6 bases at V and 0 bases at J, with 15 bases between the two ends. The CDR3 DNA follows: TGTGCCAGCAGACATGTACCAGGGGTTAGCAATCAGCCCCAGCATTTT. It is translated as CASRHVPGVSNQPQHF.

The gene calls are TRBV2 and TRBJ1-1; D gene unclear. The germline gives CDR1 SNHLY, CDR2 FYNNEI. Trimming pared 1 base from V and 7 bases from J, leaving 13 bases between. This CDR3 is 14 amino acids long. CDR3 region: CASSEVGRGIEAFF. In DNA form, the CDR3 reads TGTGCCAGCAGTGAAGTAGGACGGGGTATTGAAGCTTTCTTT. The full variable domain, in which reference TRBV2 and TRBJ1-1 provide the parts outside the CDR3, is EPEVTQTPSHQVTQMGQEVILRCVPISNHLYFYWYRQILGQKVEFLVSFYNNEISEKSEIFDDQFSVERPDGSNFTLKIRSTKLEDSAMYFCASSEVGRGIEAFFGQGTRLTVV.

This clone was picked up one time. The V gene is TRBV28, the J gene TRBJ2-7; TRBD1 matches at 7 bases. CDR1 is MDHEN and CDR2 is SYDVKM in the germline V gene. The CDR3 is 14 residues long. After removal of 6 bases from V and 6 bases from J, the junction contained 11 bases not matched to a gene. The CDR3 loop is CASSYQDRVGEQYF. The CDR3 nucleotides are TGTGCCAGCAGCTATCAAGACAGGGTGGGCGAGCAGTACTTC.